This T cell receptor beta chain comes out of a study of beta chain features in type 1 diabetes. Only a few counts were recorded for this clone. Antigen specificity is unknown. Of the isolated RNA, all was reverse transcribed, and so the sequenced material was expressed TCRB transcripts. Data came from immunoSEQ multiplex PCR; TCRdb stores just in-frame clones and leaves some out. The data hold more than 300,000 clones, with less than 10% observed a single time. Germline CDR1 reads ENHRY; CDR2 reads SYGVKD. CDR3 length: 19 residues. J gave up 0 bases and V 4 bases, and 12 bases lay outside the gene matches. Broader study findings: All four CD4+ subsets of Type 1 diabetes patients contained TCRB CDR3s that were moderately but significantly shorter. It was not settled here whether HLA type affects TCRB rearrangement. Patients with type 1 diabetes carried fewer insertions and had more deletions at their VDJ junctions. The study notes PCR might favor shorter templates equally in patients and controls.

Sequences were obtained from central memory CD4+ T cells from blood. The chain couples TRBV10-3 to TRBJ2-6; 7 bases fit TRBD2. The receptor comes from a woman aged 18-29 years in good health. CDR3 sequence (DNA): TGTGCCATCAGTGTTGAGGGTGCGGGGGTGGACTCTGGGGCCAACGTCCTGACTTTC. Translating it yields CAISVEGAGVDSGANVLTF.